Listed below are T cell receptor beta chains from one sample, sequenced in a study of cytomegalovirus exposure and HLA in healthy donors. This table comes from immunoSEQ multiplex PCR, and its TCRdb copy is limited to in-frame clones, with some not included. The sample records around 150,000 clones, roughly 74% being singletons. Material: PBMCs. These receptor sequences come from a middle-aged woman in good health and CMV-seropositive. Both conserved end residues are part of each CDR3. Each record gives: J gene, clone size, V gene, D gene, CDR3 protein, CDR3 DNA. D genes are given only for firm matches. Size tells how often a clone was seen (once, few, many) or the class of an expanded clone, and some rows leave it out.

j_call: TRBJ2-7; clone_size: NA; v_call: TRBV7-2; d_call: NA; cdr3_aa: CASSLVVGSSSYEQYF; cdr3_nt: TGTGCCAGCAGCTTAGTCGTCGGGAGTAGCTCCTACGAGCAGTACTTC
j_call: TRBJ2-1; clone_size: NA; v_call: TRBV6-1; d_call: TRBD2; cdr3_aa: CASNLREGNNEQFF; cdr3_nt: TGTGCCAGCAATTTGCGGGAGGGTAACAATGAGCAGTTCTTC
j_call: TRBJ1-2; clone_size: NA; v_call: TRBV7-3; d_call: NA; cdr3_aa: CASSLLGGYGYTF; cdr3_nt: TGTGCCAGCAGCTTATTAGGAGGCTATGGCTACACCTTC
j_call: TRBJ1-2; clone_size: NA; v_call: TRBV19; d_call: TRBD1; cdr3_aa: CASRDGTGASGGYGYTF; cdr3_nt: TGTGCCAGTAGGGATGGGACAGGGGCTTCCGGTGGCTATGGCTACACCTTC
j_call: TRBJ2-2; clone_size: NA; v_call: TRBV7-9; d_call: NA; cdr3_aa: CASSSVANTGELFF; cdr3_nt: TGTGCCAGCAGCTCGGTGGCGAACACCGGGGAGCTGTTTTTT
j_call: TRBJ1-1; clone_size: few; v_call: TRBV25-1; d_call: NA; cdr3_aa: CASSELTAEAFF; cdr3_nt: TGTGCCAGCAGTGAATTAACAGCTGAAGCTTTCTTT
j_call: TRBJ2-5; clone_size: NA; v_call: TRBV5-4; d_call: TRBD2; cdr3_aa: CASSLREGETQYF; cdr3_nt: TGTGCCAGCAGCTTGCGGGAGGGGGAGACCCAGTACTTC
j_call: TRBJ2-7; clone_size: NA; v_call: TRBV7-9; d_call: TRBD1; cdr3_aa: CASSFTTGEGKQYF; cdr3_nt: TGTGCCAGCAGCTTTACGACAGGGGAAGGCAAGCAGTACTTC
j_call: TRBJ2-1; clone_size: NA; v_call: TRBV7-8; d_call: TRBD2; cdr3_aa: CASSLGAGLANEQFF; cdr3_nt: TGTGCCAGCAGCTTAGGGGCGGGACTAGCAAATGAGCAGTTCTTC
j_call: TRBJ2-1; clone_size: medium-sized; v_call: TRBV29-1; d_call: NA; cdr3_aa: CSVDTLGSSYNEQFF; cdr3_nt: TGCAGCGTTGACACCCTAGGGAGCTCCTACAATGAGCAGTTCTTC
j_call: TRBJ1-4; clone_size: once; v_call: TRBV19; d_call: NA; cdr3_aa: CASSIDRRSSNEKLFF; cdr3_nt: TGTGCCAGTAGTATAGATCGGAGATCCTCTAATGAAAAACTGTTTTTT
j_call: TRBJ2-2; clone_size: NA; v_call: TRBV6-6; d_call: NA; cdr3_aa: CASAGNTGELFF; cdr3_nt: TGTGCCAGCGCCGGGAACACCGGGGAGCTGTTTTTT
j_call: TRBJ2-1; clone_size: NA; v_call: TRBV10-2; d_call: TRBD2; cdr3_aa: CASTSGSSHNEQFF; cdr3_nt: TGCGCCAGCACTAGCGGGAGTTCACACAATGAGCAGTTCTTC
j_call: TRBJ2-1; clone_size: NA; v_call: TRBV6-1; d_call: NA; cdr3_aa: CASSDTYGSSYNEQFF; cdr3_nt: TGTGCCAGCAGTGATACTTACGGGAGTTCCTACAATGAGCAGTTCTTC
j_call: TRBJ1-1; clone_size: NA; v_call: TRBV20-1; d_call: NA; cdr3_aa: CSVRRGTEAFF; cdr3_nt: TGCAGTGTCCGGCGGGGCACTGAAGCTTTCTTT
j_call: TRBJ2-3; clone_size: NA; v_call: TRBV7-6; d_call: NA; cdr3_aa: CASSTNGGSTDTQYF; cdr3_nt: TGTGCCAGCAGCACTAATGGGGGGAGCACAGATACGCAGTATTTT
j_call: TRBJ2-3; clone_size: NA; v_call: TRBV5-1; d_call: NA; cdr3_aa: CASSGGTPGNTQYF; cdr3_nt: TGCGCCAGCAGCGGCGGGACTCCGGGGAATACGCAGTATTTT
j_call: TRBJ1-3; clone_size: NA; v_call: TRBV6-5; d_call: TRBD1; cdr3_aa: CASRGQGLSGNTIYF; cdr3_nt: TGTGCCAGCAGAGGACAGGGACTCTCTGGAAACACCATATATTTT
j_call: TRBJ2-7; clone_size: NA; v_call: TRBV18; d_call: NA; cdr3_aa: CASSPRSGALTSYEQYF; cdr3_nt: TGTGCCAGCTCACCACGTTCAGGGGCCCTTACCTCCTACGAGCAGTACTTC
j_call: TRBJ2-1; clone_size: NA; v_call: TRBV6-5; d_call: NA; cdr3_aa: CASGGYNEQFF; cdr3_nt: TGTGCCAGCGGGGGGTACAATGAGCAGTTCTTC
j_call: TRBJ2-2; clone_size: NA; v_call: TRBV27; d_call: TRBD2; cdr3_aa: CASSSLSLAGDTGELFF; cdr3_nt: TGTGCCAGCAGTTCCCTGTCCCTAGCGGGGGACACCGGGGAGCTGTTTTTT
j_call: TRBJ1-2; clone_size: NA; v_call: TRBV28; d_call: TRBD1; cdr3_aa: CASSLVDRERKGYTF; cdr3_nt: TGTGCCAGCAGTTTGGTCGACAGGGAACGGAAGGGCTACACCTTC
j_call: TRBJ2-3; clone_size: once; v_call: TRBV7-7; d_call: TRBD2; cdr3_aa: CASSLSGAGGSDTQYF; cdr3_nt: TGTGCTAGCAGCCTCTCAGGGGCGGGAGGGTCAGATACGCAGTATTTT
j_call: TRBJ2-2; clone_size: NA; v_call: TRBV7-9; d_call: NA; cdr3_aa: CASRLGDFNTGELFF; cdr3_nt: TGTGCCAGCAGATTAGGAGATTTTAACACCGGGGAGCTGTTTTTT
j_call: TRBJ1-2; clone_size: NA; v_call: TRBV28; d_call: NA; cdr3_aa: CASSLHGDYGYTF; cdr3_nt: TGTGCCAGCAGTTTACACGGGGACTATGGCTACACCTTC
j_call: TRBJ2-2; clone_size: once; v_call: TRBV11-3; d_call: TRBD1; cdr3_aa: CASSRDSTGELFF; cdr3_nt: TGTGCCAGCAGCCGGGACAGCACCGGGGAGCTGTTTTTT
j_call: TRBJ1-2; clone_size: NA; v_call: TRBV29-1; d_call: NA; cdr3_aa: CSGGGGRAPYGYTF; cdr3_nt: TGCAGCGGGGGGGGCGGCAGGGCCCCTTATGGCTACACCTTC
j_call: TRBJ1-2; clone_size: NA; v_call: TRBV2; d_call: TRBD1; cdr3_aa: CASSNDRGLGYGYTF; cdr3_nt: TGTGCCAGCAGTAACGACAGGGGGCTAGGCTATGGCTACACCTTC
j_call: TRBJ2-5; clone_size: NA; v_call: TRBV7-9; d_call: NA; cdr3_aa: CSSSFDRSQETQYF; cdr3_nt: TGTTCCAGCAGCTTTGACAGATCCCAAGAGACCCAGTACTTC
j_call: TRBJ2-7; clone_size: NA; v_call: TRBV19; d_call: NA; cdr3_aa: CASTPGQGLGEQYF; cdr3_nt: TGTGCCAGTACCCCAGGGCAGGGGCTCGGCGAGCAGTACTTC
j_call: TRBJ2-7; clone_size: NA; v_call: TRBV4-2; d_call: TRBD1; cdr3_aa: CASSQVGTGAEQYF; cdr3_nt: TGTGCCAGCAGCCAAGTAGGGACAGGGGCCGAGCAGTACTTC
j_call: TRBJ1-5; clone_size: NA; v_call: TRBV28; d_call: NA; cdr3_aa: CASRPTGQAQPQHF; cdr3_nt: TGTGCCAGCAGGCCTACAGGGCAAGCGCAGCCCCAGCATTTT
j_call: TRBJ1-2; clone_size: NA; v_call: TRBV7-9; d_call: NA; cdr3_aa: CASSLGGLYYGYTF; cdr3_nt: TGTGCCAGCAGCTTAGGTGGCCTCTACTATGGCTACACCTTC
j_call: TRBJ2-1; clone_size: NA; v_call: TRBV5-8; d_call: TRBD2; cdr3_aa: CASSSTSDQYNEQFF; cdr3_nt: TGTGCCAGCAGCTCTACTAGCGATCAGTACAATGAGCAGTTCTTC
j_call: TRBJ2-7; clone_size: NA; v_call: TRBV4-2; d_call: NA; cdr3_aa: CASSQGSLSYEQYF; cdr3_nt: TGTGCCAGCAGCCAAGGGTCCCTCTCCTACGAGCAGTACTTC
j_call: TRBJ1-5; clone_size: NA; v_call: TRBV28; d_call: NA; cdr3_aa: CASSLVRAPQPQHF; cdr3_nt: TGTGCCAGCAGTTTAGTCAGGGCCCCTCAGCCCCAGCATTTT
j_call: TRBJ2-3; clone_size: NA; v_call: TRBV19; d_call: NA; cdr3_aa: CASSIASVPDTQYF; cdr3_nt: TGTGCCAGTAGTATTGCGAGTGTGCCAGATACGCAGTATTTT
j_call: TRBJ2-3; clone_size: NA; v_call: TRBV6-6; d_call: NA; cdr3_aa: CASSYSTLSGADTQYF; cdr3_nt: TGTGCCAGCAGTTACTCGACCCTATCAGGGGCAGATACGCAGTATTTT
j_call: TRBJ2-3; clone_size: NA; v_call: TRBV7-3; d_call: NA; cdr3_aa: CASSLTGGTDTQYF; cdr3_nt: TGTGCCAGCAGCTTAACAGGGGGCACAGATACGCAGTATTTT
j_call: TRBJ2-1; clone_size: NA; v_call: TRBV7-6; d_call: TRBD2; cdr3_aa: CASSGRGLAGTYNEQFF; cdr3_nt: TGTGCCAGCAGCGGACGGGGACTAGCGGGAACCTACAATGAGCAGTTCTTC
j_call: TRBJ1-2; clone_size: NA; v_call: TRBV19; d_call: NA; cdr3_aa: CASSSPPTGGYTF; cdr3_nt: TGTGCCAGTAGTAGTCCTCCTACGGGGGGCTACACCTTC
j_call: TRBJ2-3; clone_size: NA; v_call: TRBV28; d_call: TRBD2; cdr3_aa: CASTLAGGRGDTQYF; cdr3_nt: TGTGCCAGCACCCTAGCGGGAGGCCGGGGAGATACGCAGTATTTT
j_call: TRBJ2-3; clone_size: NA; v_call: TRBV4-2; d_call: TRBD2; cdr3_aa: CASSRGLAGERGDTQYF; cdr3_nt: TGTGCCAGCAGCCGGGGACTAGCGGGAGAAAGGGGAGATACGCAGTATTTT
j_call: TRBJ1-1; clone_size: few; v_call: TRBV5-6; d_call: NA; cdr3_aa: CASSLGQKAFF; cdr3_nt: TGTGCCAGCAGCTTGGGACAGAAAGCTTTCTTT
j_call: TRBJ1-3; clone_size: NA; v_call: TRBV7-2; d_call: TRBD1; cdr3_aa: CASSSGTVGNTIYF; cdr3_nt: TGTGCCAGCAGCTCCGGGACAGTCGGAAACACCATATATTTT
j_call: TRBJ2-1; clone_size: NA; v_call: TRBV9; d_call: NA; cdr3_aa: CASSVRPGDNEQFF; cdr3_nt: TGTGCCAGCAGCGTCCGGCCGGGAGACAATGAGCAGTTCTTC
j_call: TRBJ2-7; clone_size: NA; v_call: TRBV4-1; d_call: NA; cdr3_aa: CASSQPPYYEQYF; cdr3_nt: TGCGCCAGCAGCCAGCCACCCTACTACGAGCAGTACTTC
j_call: TRBJ2-1; clone_size: once; v_call: TRBV6-5; d_call: TRBD1; cdr3_aa: CASSYSGTGNNEQFF; cdr3_nt: TGTGCCAGCAGTTACTCTGGGACAGGAAACAATGAGCAGTTCTTC
j_call: TRBJ2-7; clone_size: NA; v_call: TRBV19; d_call: NA; cdr3_aa: CASSRPYAGAYEQYF; cdr3_nt: TGTGCCAGTAGTCGACCCTACGCAGGGGCATACGAGCAGTACTTC
j_call: TRBJ1-1; clone_size: NA; v_call: TRBV6-4; d_call: NA; cdr3_aa: CASRAQNWNTEAFF; cdr3_nt: TGTGCCAGCAGAGCCCAAAATTGGAACACTGAAGCTTTCTTT
j_call: TRBJ2-7; clone_size: NA; v_call: TRBV5-4; d_call: NA; cdr3_aa: CASSLAAGADYEQYF; cdr3_nt: TGTGCCAGCAGCTTGGCGGCGGGGGCTGACTACGAGCAGTACTTC